The 20 T cell receptor beta chains reported below all come from one sample, sequenced in a study of neoadjuvant nivolumab and ipilimumab in lung cancer. The protocol was immunoSEQ multiplex PCR, while the TCRdb copy is restricted to in-frame clones and leaves out a portion. The table has 18,000 or so clones, 65% to 85% seen once. The specimen was tumor tissue, collected after neoadjuvant nivolumab, alone or with ipilimumab, at or shortly before surgery. The receptors derive from an adult with non-small cell lung cancer.

This chain links TRBV11-2 with TRBJ1-6, with 7 bases identical to TRBD1. This CDR3 contains 15 residues. Trimming cost V 5 bases and J 6 bases; bases outside gene matches: 7. Germline V gene lookup returns CDR1 SGHAT and CDR2 FQNNGV. Here the CDR3 reads CASSTLRGSNSPLHF. In DNA, the CDR3 is TGTGCCAGCAGCACACTCAGGGGGAGTAATTCACCCCTCCACTTT.

The CDR3 DNA sequence: TGTGCCACCAGCAGAGGGGGGGATCCGGCCTACGAGCAGTACTTC. It codes for CATSRGGDPAYEQYF. The rearrangement links TRBV15 to TRBJ2-7, with D possibly being TRBD2 (6 bases). V was pared by 1 base and J by 2 bases, with 12 bases between. CDR3 length equals 15 residues. CDR1 is LNHNV and CDR2 is YYDKDF in the germline V gene (reference sequence).

J is TRBJ2-3 and V is TRBV5-6; perhaps TRBD1 as D (6 bases). CDR1 and CDR2 (germline): SGHDT, YYEEEE. The CDR3 covers 18 residues. Trimming took off 0 bases at V and 0 bases at J, with 17 bases between the two ends. The CDR3 loop is CASSLAYRTEPSTDTQYF. The CDR3 region has the DNA TGTGCCAGCAGCTTGGCCTATCGGACAGAGCCTAGCACAGATACGCAGTATTTT.

The chain has TRBV5-1 and TRBJ1-1; no firm D call. The CDR3 loop spans 13 amino acids. Trimming cost V 1 base and J 2 bases, with 6 bases left between them. From germline, CDR1 is SGHRS and CDR2 YFSETQ. The CDR3: CASSLSPNTEAFF. Here the CDR3 DNA reads TGCGCCAGCAGCTTGTCCCCCAACACTGAAGCTTTCTTT.

The rearrangement links TRBV7-8 to TRBJ2-3; 8 bases fit TRBD2. This CDR3 comprises 15 residues. Germline V gene lookup returns CDR1 SGHVS and CDR2 FQNEAQ. V shed 2 bases and J 2 bases; nucleotides not matched to a gene: 3. The CDR3 DNA follows: TGTGCCAGCAGCTTACGGGGGGGGTTCACAGATACGCAGTATTTT. This gives the protein CASSLRGGFTDTQYF.

The chain recombines TRBV5-8 with TRBJ1-5; 9 bases map to TRBD1. Germline V CDR1 and CDR2: SGHTS, YDEGEE. The CDR3 consists of 15 residues. The trim removed 5 bases at V and 4 bases at J, leaving 7 bases unmatched. In nucleotides, the CDR3 is TGTGCCAGCAGATTCGGGGACAGGGCAAATCAGCCCCAGCATTTT. This encodes CASRFGDRANQPQHF.

The chain carries TRBV6-6 and TRBJ1-5; 9 bases match TRBD1. This CDR3 has 16 amino acids. Germline V CDR1 and CDR2: MNHNY, SVGAGI (reference sequence). Trimming at V came to 5 bases and at J to 7 bases, leaving 12 bases not matched to a gene. CDR3 nucleotide sequence: TGTGCCAGCAGTCCGCGCTCGGGACAGGGAGGACAGCCCCAGCATTTT. It codes for CASSPRSGQGGQPQHF.

The chain carries TRBV5-6 and TRBJ2-5; 7 bases fit TRBD2. This CDR3 has 15 amino acids. Germline CDR1 and CDR2: SGHDT and YYEEEE. V shed 7 bases and J 4 bases; nucleotides not matched to a gene: 13. CDR3: CASSYSGSMVETQYF. CDR3 DNA: TGTGCCAGCTCCTATAGCGGGTCGATGGTAGAGACCCAGTACTTC.

The chain carries TRBV30 and TRBJ2-6; no definite D call. The V end was cut by 5 bases, the J end by 2 bases, with 4 bases between. CDR3 length equals 12 residues. The germline CDR1 and CDR2 sequences are GTSNPN and SVGIG (reference sequence). This CDR3 is CAWGAGANVLTF. The CDR3 coding sequence is TGTGCCTGGGGCGCTGGGGCCAACGTCCTGACTTTC. The variable domain in full, completed from reference TRBV30 and TRBJ2-6, reads SQTIHQWPATLVQPVGSPLSLECTVEGTSNPNLYWYRQAAGRGLQLLFYSVGIGQISSEVPQNLSASRPQDRQFILSSKKLLLSDSGFYLCAWGAGANVLTFGAGSRLTVL.

The rearrangement joins TRBV7-9 to TRBJ1-1, with D maybe TRBD1 (5 bases). The germline CDR1 and CDR2 sequences are SEHNR and FQNEAQ (reference sequence). This CDR3 contains 14 residues. V was cut by 5 bases and J by 3 bases, with 13 bases left in between. The CDR3 region has the DNA TGTGCCAGCAGCATATTCACAGGAGACACTGAAGCTTTCTTT. Amino acid sequence: CASSIFTGDTEAFF.

This clone appeared once. This sequence joins TRBV9 and TRBJ2-1; perhaps TRBD2 as D (5 bases). The CDR3 runs to 14 residues. Germline V gene lookup returns CDR1 SGDLS and CDR2 YYNGEE. V was clipped by 4 bases and J by 10 bases, with 18 bases between them. In nucleotides, the CDR3 is TGTGCCAGCAGCCCAGGACTGGCATCAACGGAGCAGTTCTTC. Translation gives CASSPGLASTEQFF. The full variable domain, rest sourced from reference TRBV9 and TRBJ2-1, is DSGVTQTPKHLITATGQRVTLRCSPRSGDLSVYWYQQSLDQGLQFLIQYYNGEERAKGNILERFSAQQFPDLHSELNLSSLELGDSALYFCASSPGLASTEQFFGPGTRLTVL.

The chain uses TRBV7-3 and TRBJ1-5; D is unclear. Germline lookup yields CDR1 SGHTA and CDR2 FQGTGA. This CDR3 contains 13 residues. V lost 5 bases and J 4 bases, leaving 9 bases between the germline ends. The CDR3 here is CASSPSSNQPQHF. The CDR3 coding sequence is TGTGCCAGCAGCCCGAGTAGTAATCAGCCCCAGCATTTT.

V usage is TRBV2 and J usage is TRBJ1-5, with 8 bases that match TRBD1. The CDR3 runs 15 residues. The trim removed 8 bases at V and 6 bases at J, leaving 12 bases unmatched. Germline V lookup: CDR1 SNHLY, CDR2 FYNNEI. The CDR3, as DNA: TGTGCCAGCGGACTGGACAGGGTGACAACTCAGCCCCAGCATTTT. Its translation is CASGLDRVTTQPQHF.

This chain uses TRBV7-2 with TRBJ2-5; D ambiguous. V lost 5 bases and J lost 7, with 14 bases in between. The germline CDR1 and CDR2 sequences are SGHTA and FQGNSA. This CDR3 has 13 amino acids. The CDR3 DNA follows: TGTGCCAGCAGCCTGGGCCCGGCGAGGACCCAGTACTTC. Its translation is CASSLGPARTQYF. The variable domain in full, completed from reference TRBV7-2 and TRBJ2-5, reads GAGVSQSPSNKVTEKGKDVELRCDPISGHTALYWYRQSLGQGLEFLIYFQGNSAPDKSGLPSDRFSAERTGGSVSTLTIQRTQQEDSAVYLCASSLGPARTQYFGPGTRLLVL.

This sequence joins TRBV18 and TRBJ1-5; 11 bases are a match to TRBD1. This CDR3 region has 16 residues. CDR1 is KGHSH and CDR2 is LQKENI in the germline V gene. Trimming cost V 6 bases and J 6 bases; bases outside gene matches: 10. CDR3 loop: CASSPGWDRGIQPQHF. In nucleotides, the CDR3 is TGTGCCAGCTCTCCTGGCTGGGACAGGGGGATTCAGCCCCAGCATTTT.

This clone was found a few times. The chain uses TRBV29-1 and TRBJ1-5; weak D call: TRBD1 (5 bases). V gave up 2 bases and J gave up 9 bases, with 11 bases separating them. Germline loops: CDR1 SQVTM, CDR2 ANQGSEA. The CDR3 extends over 12 amino acids. In DNA, the CDR3 is TGCAGCGTTGAAACGGGGGAGGGGCCCCAGCATTTT. It codes for CSVETGEGPQHF.

The chain links TRBV14 to TRBJ2-7; 7 nucleotides align to TRBD1. CDR3 length: 15 residues. The junction had 14 bases not matched to a gene; V was cut back by 5 bases and J by 7 bases. Germline assignment: CDR1 SGHDN and CDR2 FVKESK. The CDR3 DNA follows: TGTGCCAGCAGCGGAAGGGCGACAGGGACGACGGAGCAGTACTTC. Protein: CASSGRATGTTEQYF.

The V call is TRBV11-1, the J call TRBJ2-7, with no clear D. The CDR3 loop spans 14 amino acids. V was cut by 0 bases and J by 6 bases, with 12 bases left in between. In germline, CDR1 is SGHAT, CDR2 FQDESV (reference sequence). CDR3 region: CASSLADGPTEQYF. As DNA, the CDR3 is TGTGCCAGCAGCTTAGCGGATGGGCCTACCGAGCAGTACTTC. Supplemented by reference TRBV11-1 and TRBJ2-7, the full variable domain reads EAEVAQSPRYKITEKSQAVAFWCDPISGHATLYWYRQILGQGPELLVQFQDESVVDDSQLPKDRFSAERLKGVDSTLKIQPAELGDSAMYLCASSLADGPTEQYFGPGTRLTVT.

The V and J genes are TRBV11-2 and TRBJ2-5, with D perhaps matching TRBD2 (5 bases). This CDR3 has 14 residues. V dropped 4 bases and J dropped 6 bases, with 15 bases sitting between them. The germline gives CDR1 SGHAT, CDR2 FQNNGV. The CDR3 DNA is TGTGCCAGCAGCTCGGACTGGAATGTGAAGACCCAGTACTTC. Its protein product is CASSSDWNVKTQYF.

The J gene is TRBJ1-4, the V gene TRBV2; 12 bases match TRBD1. J lost 8 bases, V lost 3 bases, and 7 bases had no gene match. The length of the CDR3 is 16 residues. Germline CDR1 is SNHLY and CDR2 is FYNNEI. CDR3 nucleotides: TGTGCCAGCAGTGACGGGACAGGGGGCTTTGGAGAAAAACTGTTTTTT. Protein: CASSDGTGGFGEKLFF.